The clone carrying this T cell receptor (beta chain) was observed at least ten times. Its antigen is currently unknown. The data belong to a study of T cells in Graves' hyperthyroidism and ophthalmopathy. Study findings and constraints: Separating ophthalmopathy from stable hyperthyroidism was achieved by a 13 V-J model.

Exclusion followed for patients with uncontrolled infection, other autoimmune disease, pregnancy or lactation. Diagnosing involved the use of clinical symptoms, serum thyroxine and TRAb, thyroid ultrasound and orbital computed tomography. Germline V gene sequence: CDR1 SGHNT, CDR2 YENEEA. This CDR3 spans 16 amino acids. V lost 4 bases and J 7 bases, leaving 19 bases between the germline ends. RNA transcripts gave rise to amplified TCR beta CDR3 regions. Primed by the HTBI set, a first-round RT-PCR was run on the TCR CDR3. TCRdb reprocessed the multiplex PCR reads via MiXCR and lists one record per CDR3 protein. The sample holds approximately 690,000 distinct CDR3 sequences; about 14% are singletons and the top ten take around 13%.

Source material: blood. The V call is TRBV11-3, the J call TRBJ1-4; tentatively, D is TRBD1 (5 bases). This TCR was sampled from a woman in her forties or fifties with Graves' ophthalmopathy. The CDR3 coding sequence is TGTGCCAGCAGCTGGCGACCACAAGGGGCGGGTGAAAAACTGTTTTTT. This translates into CASSWRPQGAGEKLFF.